The 8 T cell receptor beta chains listed next were all sequenced from one sample in a study of T-cell reconstitution after alpha-beta-depleted transplantation in children. The TCRbeta library was prepared with unique molecular identifiers. Via MiXCR, TCRdb re-called the PCR reads, giving one row per CDR3 protein. This sample has about 1,000,000 distinct CDR3 sequences, with about 29% found just once. The sequencing here drew on PBMCs, mostly from graft donor cells, taken 360 days after TCRalphabeta/CD19-depleted stem cell transplant. These receptors all come from a boy younger than two who had a stem cell transplant for SCID, so the T cells may come from the graft donor.

A few counts support this clonotype. This chain joins TRBV4-1 and TRBJ2-7; 7 positions match TRBD1. Germline V gene data show CDR1 as MGHRA and CDR2 as YSYEKL. The CDR3 consists of 14 residues. The J segment lost 5 bases and the V segment lost 0 bases, leaving 4 bases of the junction unmatched. The CDR3 DNA sequence: TGCGCCAGCAGCCAAGATGTGACAGGGAACGAGCAGTACTTC. This codes for CASSQDVTGNEQYF.

This clonotype was counted at least ten times. The V call is TRBV18, the J call TRBJ2-7; D is uncertain. V lost 1 base and J 0 bases, leaving 13 bases between the germline ends. The CDR3 spans 16 residues. The germline gives CDR1 KGHSH, CDR2 LQKENI. The CDR3, as DNA: TGTGCCAGCTCACCACTTGGCACTTTGAGCTCCTACGAGCAGTACTTC. Translated: CASSPLGTLSSYEQYF.

This clonotype has only a few counts. The rearrangement joins TRBV10-3 to TRBJ1-5; 7 bases agree with TRBD1. Germline CDR1 ENHRY, CDR2 SYGVKD. The junction had 8 bases not matched to a gene; V was cut back by 8 bases and J by 4 bases. The CDR3 sequence is 14 residues long. The CDR3 nucleotides read TGTGCCATCGGGACAGAATTAAGGAATCAGCCCCAGCATTTT. Encoded protein: CAIGTELRNQPQHF.

This clonotype has just a few counts. The J gene is TRBJ1-5, the V gene TRBV5-1, with D possibly being TRBD1 (6 bases). The CDR3 length is 16 residues. Trimming stripped 0 bases from V and 0 bases from J, with 10 bases between. The germline V gene encodes CDR1 SGHRS and CDR2 YFSETQ. The CDR3, as DNA: TGCGCCAGCAGCTTGGAGGCAGGGGTTAGCAATCAGCCCCAGCATTTT. This sequence encodes CASSLEAGVSNQPQHF.

The chain combines TRBV20-1 with TRBJ2-1; 11 nucleotides align to TRBD1. V lost 3 bases to trimming and J lost 6 bases; unmatched junction nucleotides: 7. The CDR3 spans 15 residues. Germline values: CDR1 DFQATT, CDR2 SNEGSKA (reference sequence). CDR3 residues: CSASPGQGATNEQFF. CDR3 DNA sequence: TGCAGTGCTAGCCCCGGACAGGGGGCGACCAATGAGCAGTTCTTC.

The chain recombines TRBV18 with TRBJ2-2; the D gene is possibly TRBD1 (6 bases). Trimming removed 0 bases from V and 4 bases from J, with 6 bases in between. CDR1 and CDR2 (germline): KGHSH, LQKENI. This CDR3 is 14 amino acids long. CDR3 DNA: TGTGCCAGCTCACCACCGGGGGCCACCGGGGAGCTGTTTTTT. Translating gives CASSPPGATGELFF.

This clonotype was seen a few times. The genes are TRBV10-3 and TRBJ2-5; possibly TRBD1 for D (5 bases). The V end lost 3 bases, the J end lost 10 bases, and 18 bases lay between the germline ends. Looked up from germline, CDR1 is ENHRY and CDR2 is SYGVKD. The CDR3 is made up of 14 amino acids. CDR3 nucleotide sequence: TGTGCCATCAGTGAAGGGGAAGCCACCCAATGCCAGTACTTC. Translation gives CAISEGEATQCQYF.

This clonotype has a handful of counts. The rearrangement uses TRBV29-1 and TRBJ2-1; D may be TRBD1 (6 bases). Germline CDR1 reads SQVTM; CDR2 reads ANQGSEA. There are 11 residues in the CDR3. V shed 7 bases and J shed 3 bases, with 7 bases lying between them. The CDR3 loop reads CSGQDYNEQFF. The CDR3, as DNA: TGCAGCGGACAGGACTACAATGAGCAGTTCTTC.